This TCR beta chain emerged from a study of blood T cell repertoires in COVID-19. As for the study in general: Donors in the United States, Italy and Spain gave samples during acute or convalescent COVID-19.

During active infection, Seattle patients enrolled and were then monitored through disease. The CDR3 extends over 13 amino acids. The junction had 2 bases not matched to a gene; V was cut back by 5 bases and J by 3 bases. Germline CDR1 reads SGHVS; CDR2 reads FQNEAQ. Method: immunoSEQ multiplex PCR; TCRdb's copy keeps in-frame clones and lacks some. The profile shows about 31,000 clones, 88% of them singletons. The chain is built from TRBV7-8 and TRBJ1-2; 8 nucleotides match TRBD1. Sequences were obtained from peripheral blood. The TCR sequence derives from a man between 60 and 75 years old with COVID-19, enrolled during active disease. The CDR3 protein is CASSQDRDYGYTF. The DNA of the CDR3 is TGTGCCAGCAGCCAGGACAGGGACTATGGCTACACCTTC.